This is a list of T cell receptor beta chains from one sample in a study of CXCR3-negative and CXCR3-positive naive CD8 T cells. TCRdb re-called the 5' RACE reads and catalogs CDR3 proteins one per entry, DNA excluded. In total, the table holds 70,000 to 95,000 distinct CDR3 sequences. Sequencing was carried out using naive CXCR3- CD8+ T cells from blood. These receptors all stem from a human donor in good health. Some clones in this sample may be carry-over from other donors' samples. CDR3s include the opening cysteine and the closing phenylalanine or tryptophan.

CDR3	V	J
CASSPDSYNEQFF	TRBV7-6	TRBJ2-1
CASRTGQGFEKLFF	TRBV2	TRBJ1-4
CASSNRLAGAYEQYF	TRBV12-3/TRBV12-4	TRBJ2-7
CAWSSASLTDTQYF	TRBV30	TRBJ2-3
CASSDNGNTGELFF	TRBV6-4	TRBJ2-2
CATSREGPLFNYGYTF	TRBV15	TRBJ1-2
CASSLTTGYNEQFF	TRBV7-3	TRBJ2-1
CASSLGAANIQYF	TRBV7-2	TRBJ2-4
CASGQGSYEQYF	TRBV28	TRBJ2-7
CASSLAPGRDDTEAFF	TRBV12-3/TRBV12-4	TRBJ1-1
CSAPVEGAWDEQFF	TRBV20-1	TRBJ2-1
CASSLGSGVAYEQYF	TRBV5-1	TRBJ2-7
CASSLAGGPNEQYF	TRBV7-9	TRBJ2-7
CSVGGSGLNTGELFF	TRBV29-1	TRBJ2-2
CASSVTQGESPDTQYF	TRBV9	TRBJ2-3
CASGSGTGGLREQYF	TRBV12-5	TRBJ2-7
CASSLDPGLGGAFYGYTF	TRBV11-2	TRBJ1-2
CASSFTGVGYGYTF	TRBV27	TRBJ1-2
CASNPGVLASSDTQYF	TRBV28	TRBJ2-3
CASSKAPEGINSPLHF	TRBV21-1	TRBJ1-6
CASSLGRGRSSYEQYF	TRBV7-9	TRBJ2-7
CASSLLKLGLSSNTDTQYF	TRBV28	TRBJ2-3
CASSELTGRFSPLHF	TRBV10-2	TRBJ1-6
CSARDLRASGRDTYEQYF	TRBV20-1	TRBJ2-7
CASSLGSALGNTIYF	TRBV28	TRBJ1-3
CASGTAIYEQYF	TRBV11-1	TRBJ2-7
CASSPPLDRDRGALNTEAFF	TRBV4-3	TRBJ1-1
CASSSSRETQYF	TRBV7-9	TRBJ2-5
CSASGRVNTGELFF	TRBV20-1	TRBJ2-2
CASSSAKGALGFYEQYF	TRBV7-9	TRBJ2-7
CASIVTSSVTFF	TRBV2	TRBJ1-1
CASSFQGGNTEAFF	TRBV5-5	TRBJ1-1
CASSLLQAIEAFF	TRBV7-9	TRBJ1-1
CSVEIAIYGDTGELFF	TRBV29-1	TRBJ2-2
CASNTGNSSYNEQFF	TRBV27	TRBJ2-1
CASSQETELYNEQFF	TRBV4-1	TRBJ2-1
CASSLKAKYEQYF	TRBV7-9	TRBJ2-7
CSTLWEGLVAFF	TRBV29-1	TRBJ1-1
CSITDGTASTDTQYF	TRBV29-1	TRBJ2-3
CSVDEQRGLSGANVLTF	TRBV29-1	TRBJ2-6
CASEPTVFSEQYF	TRBV28	TRBJ2-7
CASSLASGQETQYF	TRBV5-6	TRBJ2-5
CASSYSRVEQYF	TRBV6-2/TRBV6-3	TRBJ2-7
CASRGTGSYEQYF	TRBV25-1	TRBJ2-7
CASSAGGDNEQFF	TRBV28	TRBJ2-1